Listed below are T cell receptor beta chains from one sample, sequenced in a study of CD8+CD57+ T cells in acquired aplastic anemia. TCRdb reprocessed the reads via MiXCR and lists one record per CDR3 protein. Of some 170,000 distinct CDR3 sequences listed, around half are singletons. Sequenced material: sorted CD4+, CD8+, or CD8+CD57+ T cells (not recorded which) from PBMCs. The receptors derive from a human donor with aplastic anemia. CDR3s include the opening cysteine and the closing phenylalanine or tryptophan. The D gene is left open where the match is weak. Only some rows state a clone size, as once, few, many or a class for expanded clones.

clone size | J gene | V gene | D gene | CDR3 DNA | CDR3 protein
few | TRBJ2-1 | TRBV7-2 | NA | TGTGCCAGCAGCTTATTGCTACCCGCCAGCGGGGAGCAGTTCTTC | CASSLLLPASGEQFF
many | TRBJ1-1 | TRBV20-1 | NA | TGCAGTGCTAGTAAGGGAGACAGCTCTGAAGCTTTCTTT | CSASKGDSSEAFF
many | TRBJ1-2 | TRBV4-2 | NA | TGTGCCAGCAGCCAAGATGGGTCGGCATATGGCTACACCTTC | CASSQDGSAYGYTF
many | TRBJ2-4 | TRBV11-2 | NA | TGTGCCAGCAGCTTTGCCTATGGGGAAAACATTCAGTACTTC | CASSFAYGENIQYF
NA | TRBJ2-1 | TRBV10-3 | NA | TGTGCCACCGAGGGAAATTTCAATGAGCAATTCTTC | CATEGNFNEQFF
NA | TRBJ2-2 | TRBV4-2 | NA | TGTGCCAGCAGCCAAGATACCACGGCCAAAACCGGGGAGCTGTTTTTT | CASSQDTTAKTGELFF
NA | TRBJ2-1 | TRBV18 | TRBD1 | TGTGCCAGCTCACCAGGACAGGGGTATGAGCAGTTCTTC | CASSPGQGYEQFF
NA | TRBJ1-5 | TRBV19 | NA | TGTGCCAGTAGCTTATTGGGAGTCGGGGGCACGGGTCAGCCCCAGCATTTT | CASSLLGVGGTGQPQHF
NA | TRBJ1-3 | TRBV6-1 | NA | TGTGCCAGCAGTCGGTTGACCCTCTCTGGAAACACCATATATTTT | CASSRLTLSGNTIYF
many | TRBJ1-1 | TRBV7-9 | NA | TGTGCCAGCAGCTTGGGGACTACAGGGGAAGCTTTCTTT | CASSLGTTGEAFF
many | TRBJ1-2 | TRBV15 | NA | TGTGCCACCAGCCCCCGGACAGCCTCCGACTATGGCTACACCTTC | CATSPRTASDYGYTF
NA | TRBJ1-5 | TRBV24-1 | NA | TGTGCCACCAGTGGGGGCCAGGGAGGAAGTCAGCCCCAGCATTTT | CATSGGQGGSQPQHF
NA | TRBJ2-6 | TRBV20-1 | NA | TGCAGTGCTAGAGTACCGGGCACTGGGGCCAACGTCCTGACTTTC | CSARVPGTGANVLTF
NA | TRBJ2-1 | TRBV20-1 | TRBD2 | TGCAGTGCCAGCCTCCTAGCGGGAACGTCCTACAATGAGCAGTTCTTC | CSASLLAGTSYNEQFF
many | TRBJ1-1 | TRBV7-6 | NA | TGTGCCAGCAGCCGGCGTTTGGACCGGGGGGGAGCAAACACTGAAGCTTTCTTT | CASSRRLDRGGANTEAFF
many | TRBJ1-4 | TRBV2 | NA | TGTGCCAGCCAGTTAGACGAAAAACTGTTTTTT | CASQLDEKLFF
NA | TRBJ1-6 | TRBV2 | NA | TGTGCCAGCAGGGTTCAGTTTTCACCCCTCCACTTT | CASRVQFSPLHF
many | TRBJ1-6 | TRBV6-1 | NA | TGTGCCAGCAGTGAAGCTGGGATTCTCTATTCACCCCTCCACTTT | CASSEAGILYSPLHF
few | TRBJ2-5 | TRBV11-2 | NA | TGTGCCAGCAGCTTTGGAGCCGAGACCCAGTACTTC | CASSFGAETQYF
many | TRBJ1-2 | TRBV19 | NA | TGTGCCAGTAGTATCAGAGACGGACCGTATGGCTACACCTTC | CASSIRDGPYGYTF
many | TRBJ1-5 | TRBV9 | NA | TGTGCCAGCAGTATGGATGATCAGCCCCAGCATTTT | CASSMDDQPQHF
many | TRBJ1-2 | TRBV7-9 | NA | TGTGCCAGCAGCTTAGGAGGTGATGGCTACACCTTC | CASSLGGDGYTF
many | TRBJ1-1 | TRBV7-8 | NA | TGTGCCAGCAGCTTAGAGTTGGAGACTGAAGCTTTCTTT | CASSLELETEAFF
many | TRBJ1-1 | TRBV6-1 | NA | TGTGCCAGCAGTGTCAGGGTGGACACTGAAGCTTTCTTT | CASSVRVDTEAFF
NA | TRBJ2-3 | TRBV7-8 | NA | TGTGCCAGCAGCTTAAGACAGACGACTAGCACAGATACGCAGTATTTT | CASSLRQTTSTDTQYF
many | TRBJ1-6 | TRBV6-1 | NA | TGTGCCAGCAGCGTCCCCAATGGACCCCTCCACTTT | CASSVPNGPLHF
few | TRBJ2-7 | TRBV15 | NA | TGTGCCACCAGCAGAGATCCTAGTTACGAGCAGTACTTC | CATSRDPSYEQYF
NA | TRBJ2-1 | TRBV25-1 | TRBD2 | TGTGCCAGCGGTACTAGCGGGAGGGAAAACAATGAGCAGTTCTTC | CASGTSGRENNEQFF
NA | TRBJ2-1 | TRBV10-2 | TRBD2 | TGCGCCAGTGGACTAGCGGGAAACAATGAGCAGTTCTTC | CASGLAGNNEQFF
few | TRBJ1-3 | TRBV27 | NA | TGTGCCAGCAGTTTATTTGCAGACCCCTCTGGAAACACCACATATTTT | CASSLFADPSGNTTYF
many | TRBJ1-2 | TRBV6-1 | NA | TGTGCCAGCAGTGAAGCCGGGGACGGCTATGGCTACACCTTC | CASSEAGDGYGYTF
NA | TRBJ2-7 | TRBV19 | TRBD1 | TGTGCCAGCAGCCGAGGACAGGGGGTCCCCTACGAGCAGTACTTC | CASSRGQGVPYEQYF
once | TRBJ1-1 | TRBV7-3 | NA | TGTGCCAGCAGCTCCCCGTCGGAGACTGAAGCTTTCTTT | CASSSPSETEAFF
many | TRBJ2-5 | TRBV20-1 | NA | TGCAGTGCTATTCCGGGGCGGGAGACCCAGTACTTC | CSAIPGRETQYF
medium-sized | TRBJ2-7 | TRBV2 | TRBD1 | TGTGCCAGCAGCACGGACAGGGGTACGTTGGAGCAGTACTTC | CASSTDRGTLEQYF
many | TRBJ2-1 | TRBV12-3/TRBV12-4 | NA | TGTGCCAGCAGTGGACAGTACAATGAGCAGTTCTTC | CASSGQYNEQFF
few | TRBJ1-2 | TRBV7-6 | NA | TGTGCCAGCAGCTCTCAGGGGAGTGGCTACACCTTC | CASSSQGSGYTF
many | TRBJ1-2 | TRBV10-3 | TRBD1 | TGTGCCATCAGTGAGTGGGACAGGTCCTATGGCTACACCTTC | CAISEWDRSYGYTF
many | TRBJ1-2 | TRBV20-1 | NA | TGCAGTGCTAGAGGACAGGCCCCCTATGGCTACACCTTC | CSARGQAPYGYTF
NA | TRBJ2-1 | TRBV5-1 | NA | TGCGCCAGCAGCTTGCGTCCAAATGAGCATTTCTTC | CASSLRPNEHFF
many | TRBJ1-5 | TRBV2 | NA | TGTGCCAGCAGTGTTTGGTTGGGCAGAGGGGATAGCAATCAGCCCCAGCATTTT | CASSVWLGRGDSNQPQHF
NA | TRBJ1-3 | TRBV20-1 | NA | TGCAGTGCCAGCTCAGAAGCCTCTGGAAACACCATATATTTT | CSASSEASGNTIYF
many | TRBJ1-1 | TRBV7-8 | NA | TGTGCCACTCGAACAGGGAGAGTAATGAACACTGAAGCTTTCTTT | CATRTGRVMNTEAFF
NA | TRBJ1-2 | TRBV10-3 | TRBD1 | TGTGCCATCAGTGAGTCTCTGACAGGGATATTAGGCTACACCTTC | CAISESLTGILGYTF
NA | TRBJ2-1 | TRBV20-1 | TRBD2 | TGCAGTGCTAGTCGTCTAGCGGGGGGCCATGAGCAGTTCTTC | CSASRLAGGHEQFF
NA | TRBJ2-2 | TRBV3-1 | NA | TGTGCCAGCAGCCAATCCAGGGGAGGTACCGGGGAGCTGTTTTTT | CASSQSRGGTGELFF
NA | TRBJ2-6 | TRBV7-8 | TRBD2 | TGTGCCAGCAGCTTAGGGACTAGCCTTTCTGGGGCCAACGTCCTGACTTTC | CASSLGTSLSGANVLTF
many | TRBJ2-3 | TRBV7-9 | NA | TGTGCCAGCAGCTTAGGTCAGGGGTCGCAGTATTTT | CASSLGQGSQYF
NA | TRBJ1-6 | TRBV7-9 | NA | TGTGCCAGCAGCTTAGAAGGGTATAATTCACCCCTCCACTTT | CASSLEGYNSPLHF
NA | TRBJ1-1 | TRBV18 | NA | TGTGCCAGCTCACCCCAAGAGGTAGAAGCTTTCTTT | CASSPQEVEAFF